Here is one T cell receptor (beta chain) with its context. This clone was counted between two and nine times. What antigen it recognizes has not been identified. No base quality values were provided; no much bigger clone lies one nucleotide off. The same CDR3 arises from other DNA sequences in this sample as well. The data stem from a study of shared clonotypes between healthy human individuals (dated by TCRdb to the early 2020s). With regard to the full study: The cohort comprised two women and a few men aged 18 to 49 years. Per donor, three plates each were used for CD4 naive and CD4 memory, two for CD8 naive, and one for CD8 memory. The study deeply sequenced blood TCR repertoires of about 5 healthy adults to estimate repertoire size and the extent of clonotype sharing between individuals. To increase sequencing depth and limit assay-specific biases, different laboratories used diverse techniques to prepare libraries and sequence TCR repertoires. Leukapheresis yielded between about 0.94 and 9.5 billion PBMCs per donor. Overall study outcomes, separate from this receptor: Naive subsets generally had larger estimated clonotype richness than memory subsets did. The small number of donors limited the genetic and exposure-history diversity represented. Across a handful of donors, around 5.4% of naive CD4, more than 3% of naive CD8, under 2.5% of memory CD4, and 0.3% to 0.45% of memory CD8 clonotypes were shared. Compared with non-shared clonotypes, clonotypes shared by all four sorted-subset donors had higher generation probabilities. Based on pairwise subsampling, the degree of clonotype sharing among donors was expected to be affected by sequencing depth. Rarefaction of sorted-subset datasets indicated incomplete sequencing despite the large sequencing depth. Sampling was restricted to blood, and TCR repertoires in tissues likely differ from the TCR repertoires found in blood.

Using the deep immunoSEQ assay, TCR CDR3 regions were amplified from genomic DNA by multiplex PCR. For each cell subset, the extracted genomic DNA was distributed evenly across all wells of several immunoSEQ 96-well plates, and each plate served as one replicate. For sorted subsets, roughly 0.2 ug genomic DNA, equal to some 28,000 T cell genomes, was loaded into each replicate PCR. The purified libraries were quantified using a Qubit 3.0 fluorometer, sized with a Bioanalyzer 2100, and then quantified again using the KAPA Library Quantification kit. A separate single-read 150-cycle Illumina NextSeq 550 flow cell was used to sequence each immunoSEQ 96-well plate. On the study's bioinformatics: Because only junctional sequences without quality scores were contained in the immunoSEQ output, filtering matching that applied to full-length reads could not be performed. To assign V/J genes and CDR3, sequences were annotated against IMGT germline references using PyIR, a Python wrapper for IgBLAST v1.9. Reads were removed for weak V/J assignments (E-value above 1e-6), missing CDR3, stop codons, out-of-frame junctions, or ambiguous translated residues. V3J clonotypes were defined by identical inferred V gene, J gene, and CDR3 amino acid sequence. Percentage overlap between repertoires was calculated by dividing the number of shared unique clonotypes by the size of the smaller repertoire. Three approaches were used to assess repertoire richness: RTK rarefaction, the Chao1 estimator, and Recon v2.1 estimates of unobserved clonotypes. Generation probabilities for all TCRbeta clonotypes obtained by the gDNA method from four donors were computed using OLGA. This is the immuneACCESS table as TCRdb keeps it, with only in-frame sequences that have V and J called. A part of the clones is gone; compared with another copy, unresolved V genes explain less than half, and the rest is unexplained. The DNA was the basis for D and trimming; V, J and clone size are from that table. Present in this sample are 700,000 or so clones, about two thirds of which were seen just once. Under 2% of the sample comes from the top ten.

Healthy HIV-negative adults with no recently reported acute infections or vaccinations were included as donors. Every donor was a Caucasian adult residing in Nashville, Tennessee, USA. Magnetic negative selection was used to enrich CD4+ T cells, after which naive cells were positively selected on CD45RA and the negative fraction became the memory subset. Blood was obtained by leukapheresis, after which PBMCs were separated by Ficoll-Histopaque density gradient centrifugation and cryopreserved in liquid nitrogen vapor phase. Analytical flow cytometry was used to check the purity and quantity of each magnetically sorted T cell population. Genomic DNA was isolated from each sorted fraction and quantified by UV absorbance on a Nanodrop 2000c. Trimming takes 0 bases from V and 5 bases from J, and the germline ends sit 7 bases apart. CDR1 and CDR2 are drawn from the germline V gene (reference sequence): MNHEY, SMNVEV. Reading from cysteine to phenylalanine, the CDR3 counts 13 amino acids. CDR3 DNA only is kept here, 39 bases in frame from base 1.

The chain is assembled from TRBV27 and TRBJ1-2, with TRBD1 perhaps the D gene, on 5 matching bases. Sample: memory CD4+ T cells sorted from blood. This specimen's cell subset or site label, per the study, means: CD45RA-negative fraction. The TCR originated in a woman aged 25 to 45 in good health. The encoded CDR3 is CASSLSGPYGYTF. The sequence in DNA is TGTGCCAGCAGTTTATCGGGGCCATATGGCTACACCTTC.